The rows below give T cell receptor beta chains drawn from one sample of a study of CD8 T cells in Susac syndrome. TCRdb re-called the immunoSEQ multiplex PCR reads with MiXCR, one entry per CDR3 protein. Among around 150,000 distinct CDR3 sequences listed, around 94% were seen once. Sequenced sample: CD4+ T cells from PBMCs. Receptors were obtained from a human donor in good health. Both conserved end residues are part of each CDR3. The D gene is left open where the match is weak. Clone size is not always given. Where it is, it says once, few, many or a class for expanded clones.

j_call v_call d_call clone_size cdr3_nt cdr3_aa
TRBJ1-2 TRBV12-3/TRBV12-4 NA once TGTGCCAGCAGTCCCCGGCCTAACTATGGCTACACCTTC CASSPRPNYGYTF
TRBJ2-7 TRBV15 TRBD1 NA TGTGCCACCAGCAGAGACAGACAGGGCAACGAGCAGTACTTC CATSRDRQGNEQYF
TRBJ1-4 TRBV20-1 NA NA TGCAGTGCTAGTAGAAGTCAGAGGGAAAAACTGTTTTTT CSASRSQREKLFF
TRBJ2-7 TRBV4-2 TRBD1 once TGTGCCAGCAGCCCGATTGGACAGGGGGGGGACGAGCAGTACTTC CASSPIGQGGDEQYF
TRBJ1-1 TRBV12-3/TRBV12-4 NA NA TGTGCCAGCAGAACCAGAGAAAACACTGAAGCTTTCTTT CASRTRENTEAFF
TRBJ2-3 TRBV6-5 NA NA TGTGCCAGCAGTTATCATCCCGGGCTCTTTAACGGAGATACGCAGTATTTT CASSYHPGLFNGDTQYF
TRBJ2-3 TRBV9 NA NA TGTGCCAGCAGCCCTAGGGGGGGGTTCACAGATACGCAGTATTTT CASSPRGGFTDTQYF
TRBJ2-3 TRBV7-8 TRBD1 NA TGTGCCAGCAGCTCCTCCGGGACAGTCATTACAGATACGCAGTATTTT CASSSSGTVITDTQYF
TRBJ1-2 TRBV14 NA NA TGTGCCAGCAGCCCTGGCCCCGAACGGGGCTACACCTTC CASSPGPERGYTF
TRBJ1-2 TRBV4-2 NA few TGTGCCAGCAGCCAACAGGCAGGGGCGCGGAATGGCTACACCTTC CASSQQAGARNGYTF
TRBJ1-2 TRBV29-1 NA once TGCAGCGTTGAGATCCAGGGACGAATGAACTATGGCTACACCTTC CSVEIQGRMNYGYTF
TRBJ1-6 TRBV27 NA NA TGTGCCAGCAGTTCCCAGGGGATTTCACCCCTCCACTTT CASSSQGISPLHF
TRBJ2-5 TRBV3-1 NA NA TGTGCCAGCAGCCAAGACTCGAACAGGGTGGAGACCCAGTACTTC CASSQDSNRVETQYF
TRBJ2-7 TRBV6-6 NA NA TGTGCCAGCAGTTCCGGTACCAGGGCAGCCGACTACGAGCAGTACTTC CASSSGTRAADYEQYF
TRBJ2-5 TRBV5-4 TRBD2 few TGTGCCAGCAGCTTGGGGACTAGCGGGGTGGAGACCCAGTACTTC CASSLGTSGVETQYF
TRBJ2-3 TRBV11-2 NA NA TGTGCCAGCAGCTTAGAACCGGGACTCTATACGCAGTATTTT CASSLEPGLYTQYF
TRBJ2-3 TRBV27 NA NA TGTGCCAGCAGTCGACCCCCTAGCACAGATACGCAGTATTTT CASSRPPSTDTQYF
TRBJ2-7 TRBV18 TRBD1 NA TGTGCCAGCTCACCCGACAGGGGGCGGAACGAGCAGTACTTC CASSPDRGRNEQYF
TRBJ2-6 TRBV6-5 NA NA TGTGCCAGCAGTCCAGAGCGGAGGGCCAACGTCCTGACTTTC CASSPERRANVLTF
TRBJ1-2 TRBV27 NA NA TGTGCCAGCAGTCAGACTACAGGGACAACTAACTATGGCTACACCTTC CASSQTTGTTNYGYTF
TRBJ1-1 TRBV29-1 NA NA TGCAGCGGGAGGGGAAGTTATCGGAACACTGAAGCTTTCTTT CSGRGSYRNTEAFF
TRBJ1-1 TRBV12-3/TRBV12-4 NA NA TGTGCCAGCAGTTTAAATCCACTAATGAACACTGAAGCTTTCTTT CASSLNPLMNTEAFF
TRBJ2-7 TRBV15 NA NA TGTGCCACCAGAGTGGGAGGGGGTCACTACGAGCAGTACTTC CATRVGGGHYEQYF
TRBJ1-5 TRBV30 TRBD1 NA TGTGCCTGGAGTGAATGGACAGGGAATCAGCCCCAGCATTTT CAWSEWTGNQPQHF
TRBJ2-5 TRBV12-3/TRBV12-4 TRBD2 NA TGTGCCAGCAGAGACACCACTAGCGGGGGAAAGACCCAGTACTTC CASRDTTSGGKTQYF
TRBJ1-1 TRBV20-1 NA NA TGCAGTGCTAGGACAGATTCTCTGTCTGAAGCTTTCTTT CSARTDSLSEAFF
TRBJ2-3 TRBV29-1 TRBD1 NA TGCAGCGTCCCGACAGGGGAAGATACGCAGTATTTT CSVPTGEDTQYF
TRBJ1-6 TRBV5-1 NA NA TGCGCCAGCAGCTTGGCCGCATCGTCCTATAATTCACCCCTCCACTTT CASSLAASSYNSPLHF